The clone carrying this TCR beta chain has just a few counts. As yet, its antigen is unknown. Germline CDR1 SGHRS, CDR2 YFSETQ. V was clipped by 0 bases and J by 8 bases; unmatched bases: 6. The CDR3 runs to 16 residues. This record comes from a study of response to subunit inactivated influenza vaccine. Regarding the study as a whole: Researchers suggested that each seasonal influenza vaccination recruits few new T cells.

One entry per CDR3 protein results from TCRdb running MiXCR on the RT-PCR reads. The data show 500,000 to 600,000 distinct CDR3 sequences, 15% to 20% seen once. The chain joins TRBV5-1 to TRBJ2-1; 12 bases line up with TRBD1. This sample comprised CD4+ T cells sorted from PBMCs, obtained less than 25 months after vaccination. The source is a man in his fifties or sixties who received an inactivated influenza vaccine. In DNA form, the CDR3 reads TGCGCCAGCAGCTTGGCGGGGGACAGGGGGCCTGATGAGCAGTTCTTC. Protein: CASSLAGDRGPDEQFF.